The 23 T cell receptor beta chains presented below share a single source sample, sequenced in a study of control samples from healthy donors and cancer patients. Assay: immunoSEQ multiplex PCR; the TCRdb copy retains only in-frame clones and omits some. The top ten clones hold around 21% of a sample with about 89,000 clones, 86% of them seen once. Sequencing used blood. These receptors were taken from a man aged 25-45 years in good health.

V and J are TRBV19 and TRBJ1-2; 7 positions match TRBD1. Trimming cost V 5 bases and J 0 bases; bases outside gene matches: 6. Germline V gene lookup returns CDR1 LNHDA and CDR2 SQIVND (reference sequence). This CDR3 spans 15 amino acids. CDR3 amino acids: CASSSPDRSNYGYTF. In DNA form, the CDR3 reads TGTGCCAGTAGTTCCCCGGACAGGTCTAACTATGGCTACACCTTC. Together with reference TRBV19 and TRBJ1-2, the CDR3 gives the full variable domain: DGGITQSPKYLFRKEGQNVTLSCEQNLNHDAMYWYRQDPGQGLRLIYYSQIVNDFQKGDIAEGYSVSREKKESFPLTVTSAQKNPTAFYLCASSSPDRSNYGYTFGSGTRLTVV.

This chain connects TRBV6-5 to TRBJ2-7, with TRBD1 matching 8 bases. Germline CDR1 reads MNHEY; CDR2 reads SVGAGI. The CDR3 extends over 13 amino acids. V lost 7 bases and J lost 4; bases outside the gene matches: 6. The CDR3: CASTSDRGYEQYF. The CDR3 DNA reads TGTGCCAGCACCTCCGACAGGGGTTACGAGCAGTACTTC.

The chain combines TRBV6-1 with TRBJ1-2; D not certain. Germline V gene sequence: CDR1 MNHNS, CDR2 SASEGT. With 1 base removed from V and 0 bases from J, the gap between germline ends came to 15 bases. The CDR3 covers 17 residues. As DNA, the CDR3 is TGTGCCAGCAGTGAAGAGCTGGCAAGCCGTTCTAACTATGGCTACACCTTC. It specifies CASSEELASRSNYGYTF.

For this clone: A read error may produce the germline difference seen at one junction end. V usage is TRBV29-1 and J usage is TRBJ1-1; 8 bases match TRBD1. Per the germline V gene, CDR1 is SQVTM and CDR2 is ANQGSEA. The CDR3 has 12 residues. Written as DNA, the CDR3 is TGCAGCGTGGAAGGACAGGGCTGGGAAGCTTTCTTT. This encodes CSVEGQGWEAFF. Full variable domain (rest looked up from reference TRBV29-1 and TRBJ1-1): SAVISQKPSRDICQRGTSLTIQCQVDSQVTMMFWYRQQPGQSLTLIATANQGSEATYESGFVIDKFPISRPNLTFSTLTVSNMSPEDSSIYLCSVEGQGWEAFFGQGTRLTVV.

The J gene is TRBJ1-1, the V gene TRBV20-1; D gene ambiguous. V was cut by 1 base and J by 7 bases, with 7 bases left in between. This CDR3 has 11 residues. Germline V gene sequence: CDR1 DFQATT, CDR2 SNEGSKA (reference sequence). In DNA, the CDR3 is TGCAGTGCTAGAGCCACCCATGAAGCTTTCTTT. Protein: CSARATHEAFF.

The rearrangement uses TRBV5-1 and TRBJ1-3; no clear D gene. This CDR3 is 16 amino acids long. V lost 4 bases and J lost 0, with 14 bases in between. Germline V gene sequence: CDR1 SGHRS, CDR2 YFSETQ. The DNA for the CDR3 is TGCGCCAGCAGCCGGGAACAGCCTCTCTCTGGAAACACCATATATTTT. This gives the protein CASSREQPLSGNTIYF.

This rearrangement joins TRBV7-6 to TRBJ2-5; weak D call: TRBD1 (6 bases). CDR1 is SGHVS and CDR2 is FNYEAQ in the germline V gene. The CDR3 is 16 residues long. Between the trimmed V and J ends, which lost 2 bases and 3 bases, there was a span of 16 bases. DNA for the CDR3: TGTGCCAGCAGCTTAATGGGGGCAGGAGTTAAAGAGACCCAGTACTTC. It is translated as CASSLMGAGVKETQYF.

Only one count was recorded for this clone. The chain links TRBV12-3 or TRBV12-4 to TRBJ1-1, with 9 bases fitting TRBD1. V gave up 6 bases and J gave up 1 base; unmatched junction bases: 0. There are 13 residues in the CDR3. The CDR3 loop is CASRDRGNTEAFF. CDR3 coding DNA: TGTGCCAGCAGGGACAGGGGGAACACTGAAGCTTTCTTT.

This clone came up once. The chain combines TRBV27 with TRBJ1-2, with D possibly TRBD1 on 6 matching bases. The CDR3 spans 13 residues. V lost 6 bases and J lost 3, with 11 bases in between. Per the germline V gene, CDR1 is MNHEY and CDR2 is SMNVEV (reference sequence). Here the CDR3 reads CASRTEGDYGYTF. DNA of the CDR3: TGTGCCAGCAGGACGGAGGGGGACTATGGCTACACCTTC.

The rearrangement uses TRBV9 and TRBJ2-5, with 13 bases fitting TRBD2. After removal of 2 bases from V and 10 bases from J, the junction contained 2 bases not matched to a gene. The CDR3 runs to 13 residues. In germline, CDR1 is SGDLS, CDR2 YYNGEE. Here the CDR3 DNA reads TGTGCCAGCAGCGTCGGACTAGCGGGGGACCAGTACTTC. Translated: CASSVGLAGDQYF.

Written as DNA, the CDR3 is TGTGCCTGGAGTGGAGATCCGGGACAGGTCGCGGAGACCCAGTACTTC. Translated: CAWSGDPGQVAETQYF. This chain joins TRBV30 and TRBJ2-5, with 8 nucleotides matching TRBD1. V was pared by 1 base and J by 5 bases, with 12 bases of the junction left unmatched. Germline-derived CDR1 and CDR2 are GTSNPN and SVGIG (reference sequence). CDR3 length: 16 amino acids.

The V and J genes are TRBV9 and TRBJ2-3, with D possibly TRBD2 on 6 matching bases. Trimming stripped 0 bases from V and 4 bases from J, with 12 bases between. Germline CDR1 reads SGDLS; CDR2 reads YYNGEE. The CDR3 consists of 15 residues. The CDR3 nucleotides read TGTGCCAGCAGCGTAGATAGGGGCGGGGCAGATACGCAGTATTTT. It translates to CASSVDRGGADTQYF.

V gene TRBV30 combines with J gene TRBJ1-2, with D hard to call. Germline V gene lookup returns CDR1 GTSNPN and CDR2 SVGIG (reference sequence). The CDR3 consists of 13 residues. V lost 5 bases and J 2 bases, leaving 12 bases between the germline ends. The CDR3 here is CAWSRRENYGYTF. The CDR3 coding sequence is TGTGCCTGGTCCCGGCGGGAGAACTATGGCTACACCTTC.

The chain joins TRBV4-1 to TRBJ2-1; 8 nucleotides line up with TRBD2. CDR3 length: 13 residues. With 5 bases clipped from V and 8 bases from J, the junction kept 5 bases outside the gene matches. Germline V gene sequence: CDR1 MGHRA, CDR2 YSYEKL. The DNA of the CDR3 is TGCGCCAGCAGCAAACGGGAGGGAGATGAGCAGTTCTTC. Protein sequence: CASSKREGDEQFF.

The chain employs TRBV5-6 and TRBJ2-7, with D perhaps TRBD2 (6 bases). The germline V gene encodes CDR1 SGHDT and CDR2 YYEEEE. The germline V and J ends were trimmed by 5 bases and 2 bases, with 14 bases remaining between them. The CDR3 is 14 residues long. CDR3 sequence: CASRGGGATYEQYV. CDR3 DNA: TGTGCCAGCAGGGGGGGAGGAGCAACCTACGAGCAGTACGTC.

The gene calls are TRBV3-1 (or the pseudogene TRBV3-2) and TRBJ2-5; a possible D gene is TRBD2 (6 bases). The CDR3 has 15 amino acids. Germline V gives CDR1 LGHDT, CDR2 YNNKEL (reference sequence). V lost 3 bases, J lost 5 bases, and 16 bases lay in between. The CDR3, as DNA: TGTGCCAGCAGCCAGGGTAGCGGTCCGGCGGAGACCCAGTACTTC. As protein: CASSQGSGPAETQYF.

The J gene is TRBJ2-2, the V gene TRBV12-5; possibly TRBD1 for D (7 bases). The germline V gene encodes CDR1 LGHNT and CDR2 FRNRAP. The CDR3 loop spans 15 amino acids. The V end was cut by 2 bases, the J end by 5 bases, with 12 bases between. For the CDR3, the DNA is TGTGCTAGTGGTTTGAGGGCAGGGGGGACCGGGGAGCTGTTTTTT. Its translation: CASGLRAGGTGELFF.

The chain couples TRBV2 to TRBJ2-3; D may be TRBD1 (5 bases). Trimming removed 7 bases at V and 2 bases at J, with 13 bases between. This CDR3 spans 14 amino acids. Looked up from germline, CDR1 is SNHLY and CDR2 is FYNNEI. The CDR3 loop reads CASKDSGSTDTQYF. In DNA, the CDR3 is TGTGCCAGCAAGGATTCAGGGTCCACAGATACGCAGTATTTT. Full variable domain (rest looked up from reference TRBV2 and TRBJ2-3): EPEVTQTPSHQVTQMGQEVILRCVPISNHLYFYWYRQILGQKVEFLVSFYNNEISEKSEIFDDQFSVERPDGSNFTLKIRSTKLEDSAMYFCASKDSGSTDTQYFGPGTRLTVL.

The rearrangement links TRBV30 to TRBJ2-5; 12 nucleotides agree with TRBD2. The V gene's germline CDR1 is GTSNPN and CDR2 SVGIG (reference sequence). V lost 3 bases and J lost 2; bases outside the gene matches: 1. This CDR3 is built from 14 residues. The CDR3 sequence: CAWRLAGGQETQYF. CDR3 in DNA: TGTGCCTGGAGACTAGCGGGGGGTCAAGAGACCCAGTACTTC.

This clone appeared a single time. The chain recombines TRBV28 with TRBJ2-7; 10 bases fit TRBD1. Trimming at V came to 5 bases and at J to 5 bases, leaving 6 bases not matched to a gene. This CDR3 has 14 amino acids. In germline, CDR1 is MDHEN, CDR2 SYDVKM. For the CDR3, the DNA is TGTGCCAGCAGTCCTACCGGGACAGGGGACGAGCAGTACTTC. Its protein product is CASSPTGTGDEQYF. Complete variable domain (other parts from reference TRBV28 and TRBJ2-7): DVKVTQSSRYLVKRTGEKVFLECVQDMDHENMFWYRQDPGLGLRLIYFSYDVKMKEKGDIPEGYSVSREKKERFSLILESASTNQTSMYLCASSPTGTGDEQYFGPGTRLTVT.

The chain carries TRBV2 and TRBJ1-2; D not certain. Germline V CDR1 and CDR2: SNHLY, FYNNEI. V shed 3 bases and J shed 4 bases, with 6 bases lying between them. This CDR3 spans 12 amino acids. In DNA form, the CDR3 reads TGTGCCAGCAGTGACAGGCCCTATGGCTACACCTTC. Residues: CASSDRPYGYTF.

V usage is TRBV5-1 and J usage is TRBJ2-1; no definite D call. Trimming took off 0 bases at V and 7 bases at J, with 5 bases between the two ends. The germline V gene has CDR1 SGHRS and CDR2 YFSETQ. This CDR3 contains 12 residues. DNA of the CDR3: TGCGCCAGCAGCTTGGTACTAAATGAGCAGTTCTTC. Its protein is CASSLVLNEQFF.

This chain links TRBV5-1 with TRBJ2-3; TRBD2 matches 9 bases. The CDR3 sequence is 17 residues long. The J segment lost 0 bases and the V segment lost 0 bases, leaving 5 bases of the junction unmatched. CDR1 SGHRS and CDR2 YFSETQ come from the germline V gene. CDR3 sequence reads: CASSLAGLAGSTDTQYF. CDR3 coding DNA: TGCGCCAGCAGCTTGGCTGGGCTAGCGGGGAGCACAGATACGCAGTATTTT.